This TCR beta chain comes out of a study of cytomegalovirus exposure and HLA in healthy donors. Study results and caveats: Another analysis was done later, and it associated around 15,000 TCR beta sequences with HLA alleles at 0.05 false discovery rate.

It was with 60 Vbeta and 13 Jbeta primers that the PCR ran. Assay used: immunoSEQ multiplex PCR; TCRdb lists only in-frame clones, some missing. This table holds some 170,000 clones, roughly 76% found once. Regarding this clone: Its antigen is currently unknown.

What was sequenced was PBMCs. This TCR came from a young woman in good health and CMV-seropositive.

CDR3 DNA sequence: TGTGCCAGCACACAGGGGGGCTCTGGAAACACCATATATTTT. This sequence encodes CASTQGGSGNTIYF. The gene calls are TRBV9 and TRBJ1-3, with 8 bases aligning to TRBD1. J lost 0 bases, V lost 6 bases, and 2 bases had no gene match. Germline V gives CDR1 SGDLS, CDR2 YYNGEE. The CDR3 consists of 14 residues.